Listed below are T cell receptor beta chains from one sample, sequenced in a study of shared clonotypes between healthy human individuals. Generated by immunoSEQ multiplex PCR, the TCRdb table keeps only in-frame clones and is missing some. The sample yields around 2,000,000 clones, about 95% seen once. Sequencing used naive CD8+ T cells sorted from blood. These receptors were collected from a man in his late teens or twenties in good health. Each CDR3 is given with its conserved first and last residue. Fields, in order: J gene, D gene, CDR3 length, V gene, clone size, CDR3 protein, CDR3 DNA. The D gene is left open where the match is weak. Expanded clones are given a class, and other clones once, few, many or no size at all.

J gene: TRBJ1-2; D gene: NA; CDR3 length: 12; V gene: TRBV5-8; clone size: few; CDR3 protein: CASSLGVYGYTF; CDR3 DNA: TGTGCCAGCAGCCTCGGAGTCTATGGCTACACCTTC
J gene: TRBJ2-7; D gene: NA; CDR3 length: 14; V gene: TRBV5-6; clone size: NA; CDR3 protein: CASSLSNQNHEQYF; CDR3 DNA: TGTGCCAGCAGCTTGTCAAACCAGAACCACGAGCAGTACTTC
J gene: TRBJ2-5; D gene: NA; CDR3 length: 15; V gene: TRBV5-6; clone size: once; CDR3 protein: CASSLSGRYQETQYF; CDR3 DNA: TGTGCCAGCAGCTTAAGCGGTCGTTACCAAGAGACCCAGTACTTC
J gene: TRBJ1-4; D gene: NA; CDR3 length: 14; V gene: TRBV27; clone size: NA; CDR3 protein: CASSLGGAQEKLFF; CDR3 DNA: TGTGCCAGCAGTTTAGGGGGGGCTCAGGAAAAACTGTTTTTT
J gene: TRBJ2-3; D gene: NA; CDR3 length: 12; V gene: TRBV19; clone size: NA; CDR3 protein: CASSRGMDTQYF; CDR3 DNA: TGTGCCAGTAGTCGGGGGATGGATACGCAGTATTTT
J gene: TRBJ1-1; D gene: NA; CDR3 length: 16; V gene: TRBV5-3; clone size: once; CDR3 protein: CARIPGIRANVNEAFF; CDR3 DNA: TGTGCCAGAATCCCCGGAATCCGGGCGAACGTTAATGAAGCTTTCTTT
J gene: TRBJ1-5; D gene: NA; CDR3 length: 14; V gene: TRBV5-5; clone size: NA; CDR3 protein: CASSLYRVGQPQHF; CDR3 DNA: TGTGCCAGCAGCCTTTACAGGGTAGGCCAGCCCCAGCATTTT
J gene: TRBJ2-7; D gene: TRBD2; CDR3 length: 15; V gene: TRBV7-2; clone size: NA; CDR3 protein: CASSLVPSGTYEQYF; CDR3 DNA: TGTGCCAGCAGCTTAGTCCCTAGCGGGACCTACGAGCAGTACTTC
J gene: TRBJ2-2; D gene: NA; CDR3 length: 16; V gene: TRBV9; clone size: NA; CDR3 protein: CASSVEGGTNTGELFF; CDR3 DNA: TGTGCCAGCAGCGTAGAAGGGGGAACGAACACCGGGGAGCTGTTTTTT
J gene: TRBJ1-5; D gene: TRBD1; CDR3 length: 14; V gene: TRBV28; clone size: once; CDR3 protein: CASSRQGGDQPQHF; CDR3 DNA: TGTGCCAGCAGTAGACAGGGTGGGGATCAGCCCCAGCATTTT
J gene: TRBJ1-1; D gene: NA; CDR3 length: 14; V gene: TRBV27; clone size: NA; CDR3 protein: CATRFEALNTEAFF; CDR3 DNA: TGTGCCACCAGGTTTGAGGCGTTGAACACTGAAGCTTTCTTT
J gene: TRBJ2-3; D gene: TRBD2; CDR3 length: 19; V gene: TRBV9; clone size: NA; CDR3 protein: CASSVGVTSGRGPTDTQYF; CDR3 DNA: TGTGCCAGCAGCGTAGGTGTGACTAGCGGGAGAGGGCCCACAGATACGCAGTATTTT
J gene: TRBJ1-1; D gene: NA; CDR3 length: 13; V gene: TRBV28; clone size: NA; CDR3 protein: CASSFMENTEAFF; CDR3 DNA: TGTGCCAGCAGTTTCATGGAGAACACTGAAGCTTTCTTT
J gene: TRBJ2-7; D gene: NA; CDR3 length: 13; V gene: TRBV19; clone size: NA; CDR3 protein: CASSIAADYEQYF; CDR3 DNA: TGTGCCAGTAGTATAGCGGCAGACTACGAGCAGTACTTC
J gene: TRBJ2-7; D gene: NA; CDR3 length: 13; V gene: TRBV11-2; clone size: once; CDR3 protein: CASSFLRAYEQYF; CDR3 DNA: TGTGCCAGCAGCTTTTTACGAGCCTACGAGCAGTACTTC
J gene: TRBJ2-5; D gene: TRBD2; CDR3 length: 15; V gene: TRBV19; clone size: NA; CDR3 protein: CASSHPLAGAETQYF; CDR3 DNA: TGTGCCAGTAGTCATCCACTAGCGGGAGCAGAGACCCAGTACTTC
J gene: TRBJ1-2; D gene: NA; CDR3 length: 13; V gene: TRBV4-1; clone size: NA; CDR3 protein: CASSLLGGRGYTF; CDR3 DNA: TGCGCCAGCAGCCTCCTGGGGGGTCGGGGCTACACCTTC
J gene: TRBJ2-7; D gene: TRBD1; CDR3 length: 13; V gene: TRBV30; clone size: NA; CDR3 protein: CAWSWSGGHEQYF; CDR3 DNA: TGTGCCTGGAGTTGGTCAGGGGGCCACGAGCAGTACTTC
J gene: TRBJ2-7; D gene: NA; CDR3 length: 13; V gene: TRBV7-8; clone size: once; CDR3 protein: CASSLSPAGEQYF; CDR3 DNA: TGTGCCAGCAGCTTGTCCCCGGCGGGGGAGCAGTACTTC
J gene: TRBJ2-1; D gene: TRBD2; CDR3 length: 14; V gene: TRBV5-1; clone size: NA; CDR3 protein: CASSLAGGDNEQFF; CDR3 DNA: TGCGCCAGCAGCTTGGCGGGGGGAGACAATGAGCAGTTCTTC
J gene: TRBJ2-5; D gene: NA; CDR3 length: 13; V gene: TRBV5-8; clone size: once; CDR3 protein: CASSFGVEETQYF; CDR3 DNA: TGTGCCAGCAGCTTTGGGGTGGAAGAGACCCAGTACTTC
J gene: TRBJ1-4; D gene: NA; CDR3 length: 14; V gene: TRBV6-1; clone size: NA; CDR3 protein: CASSTSPGWGKLFF; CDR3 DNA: TGTGCCAGCAGCACCTCGCCGGGGTGGGGAAAACTGTTTTTT
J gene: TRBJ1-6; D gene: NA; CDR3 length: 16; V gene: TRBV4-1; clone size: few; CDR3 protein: CASSQEGSSYNSPLHF; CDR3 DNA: TGCGCCAGCAGCCAAGAGGGGAGCTCCTATAATTCACCCCTCCACTTT
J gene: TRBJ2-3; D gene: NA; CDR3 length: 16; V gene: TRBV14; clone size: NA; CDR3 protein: CASSHLASASTDTQYF; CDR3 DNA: TGTGCCAGCAGCCATCTCGCCAGCGCTAGCACAGATACGCAGTATTTT
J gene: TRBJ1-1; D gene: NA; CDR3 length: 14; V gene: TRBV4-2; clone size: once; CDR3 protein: CASSQVGGPTEAFF; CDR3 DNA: TGTGCCAGCAGCCAAGTGGGGGGCCCCACTGAAGCTTTCTTT
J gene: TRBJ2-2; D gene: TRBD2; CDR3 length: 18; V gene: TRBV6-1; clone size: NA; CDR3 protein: CASSEGGRLAGDTGELFF; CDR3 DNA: TGTGCCAGCAGTGAAGGGGGGAGGCTAGCGGGAGACACCGGGGAGCTGTTTTTT
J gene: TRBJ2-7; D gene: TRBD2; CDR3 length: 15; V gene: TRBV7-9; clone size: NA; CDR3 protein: CASSPIWETSAEQYF; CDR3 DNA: TGTGCCAGCAGCCCTATCTGGGAGACTAGCGCCGAGCAGTACTTC
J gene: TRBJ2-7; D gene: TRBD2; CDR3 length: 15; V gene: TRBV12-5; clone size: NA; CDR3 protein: CASGLGLAGFYEQYF; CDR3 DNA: TGTGCTAGTGGTTTGGGACTAGCGGGTTTTTACGAGCAGTACTTC
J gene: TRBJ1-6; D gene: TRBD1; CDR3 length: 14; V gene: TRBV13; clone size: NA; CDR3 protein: CASSWGQENSPLHF; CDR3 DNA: TGTGCCAGCAGCTGGGGACAGGAGAATTCACCCCTCCACTTT
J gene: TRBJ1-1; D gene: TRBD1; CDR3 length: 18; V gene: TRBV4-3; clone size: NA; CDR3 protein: CASSLNFRDRAMNTEAFF; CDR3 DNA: TGCGCCAGCAGCCTTAATTTCCGGGACAGGGCCATGAACACTGAAGCTTTCTTT
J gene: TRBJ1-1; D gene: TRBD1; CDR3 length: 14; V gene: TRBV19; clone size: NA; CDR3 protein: CASSNDRGGTEAFF; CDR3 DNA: TGTGCCAGTAGTAACGACAGGGGTGGGACTGAAGCTTTCTTT
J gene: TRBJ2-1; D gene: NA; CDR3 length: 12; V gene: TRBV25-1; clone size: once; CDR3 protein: CASRYQVNEQFF; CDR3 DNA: TGTGCCAGCAGATACCAAGTAAATGAGCAGTTCTTC
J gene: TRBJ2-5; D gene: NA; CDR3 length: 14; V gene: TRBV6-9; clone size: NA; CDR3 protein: CASAPLVFRETQYF; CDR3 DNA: TGTGCCAGCGCCCCACTAGTTTTCCGGGAGACCCAGTACTTC
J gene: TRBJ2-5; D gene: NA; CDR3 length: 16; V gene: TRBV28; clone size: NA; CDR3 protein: CASSLSLPGTSETQYF; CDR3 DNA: TGTGCCAGCAGTTTAAGTCTTCCGGGGACAAGTGAGACCCAGTACTTC
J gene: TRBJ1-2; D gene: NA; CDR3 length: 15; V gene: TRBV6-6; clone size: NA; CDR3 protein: CASSYSSEANYGYTF; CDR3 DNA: TGTGCCAGCAGTTACTCGTCAGAAGCTAACTATGGCTACACCTTC
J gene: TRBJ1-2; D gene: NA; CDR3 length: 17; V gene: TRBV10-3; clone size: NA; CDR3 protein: CAISESGEGYNNYGYTF; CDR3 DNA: TGTGCCATCAGTGAGTCGGGCGAGGGTTATAACAACTATGGCTACACCTTC
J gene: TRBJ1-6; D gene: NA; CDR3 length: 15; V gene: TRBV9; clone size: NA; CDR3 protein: CASSVAGSYNSPLHF; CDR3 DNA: TGTGCCAGCAGCGTAGCCGGCTCCTATAATTCACCCCTCCACTTT
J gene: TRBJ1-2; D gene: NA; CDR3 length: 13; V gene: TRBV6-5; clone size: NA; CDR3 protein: CASSLTDNYGYTF; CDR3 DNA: TGTGCCAGCAGTTTGACTGATAACTATGGCTACACCTTC
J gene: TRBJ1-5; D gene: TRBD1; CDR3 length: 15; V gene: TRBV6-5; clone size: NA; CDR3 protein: CASSPLTGGNQPQHF; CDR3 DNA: TGTGCCAGCAGTCCCCTGACAGGGGGCAATCAGCCCCAGCATTTT
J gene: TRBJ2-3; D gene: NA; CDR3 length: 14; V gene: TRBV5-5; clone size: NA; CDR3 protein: CASSLVPGADTQYF; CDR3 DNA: TGTGCCAGCAGCTTGGTCCCTGGGGCAGATACGCAGTATTTT
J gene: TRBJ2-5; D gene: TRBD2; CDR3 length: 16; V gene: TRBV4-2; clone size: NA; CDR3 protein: CASSQEVGLGKETQYF; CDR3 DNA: TGTGCCAGCAGCCAAGAGGTGGGACTAGGGAAGGAGACCCAGTACTTC
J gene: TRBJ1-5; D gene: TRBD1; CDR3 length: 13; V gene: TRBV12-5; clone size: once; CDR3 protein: CASGPTGDQPQHF; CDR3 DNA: TGTGCTAGTGGTCCTACAGGGGATCAGCCCCAGCATTTT
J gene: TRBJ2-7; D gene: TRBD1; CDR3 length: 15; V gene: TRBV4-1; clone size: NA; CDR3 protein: CASSLRGQGTYEQYF; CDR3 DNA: TGCGCCAGCAGTCTAAGGGGACAGGGTACCTACGAGCAGTACTTC
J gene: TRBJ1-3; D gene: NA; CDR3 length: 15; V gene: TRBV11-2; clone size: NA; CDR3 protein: CASSLGLGSGNTIYF; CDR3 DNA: TGTGCCAGCAGCTTAGGCTTAGGATCTGGAAACACCATATATTTT
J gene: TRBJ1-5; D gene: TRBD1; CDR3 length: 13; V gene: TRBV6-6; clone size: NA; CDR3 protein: CASSPDRDGPQHF; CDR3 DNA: TGTGCCAGCAGTCCCGACAGGGACGGGCCCCAGCATTTT
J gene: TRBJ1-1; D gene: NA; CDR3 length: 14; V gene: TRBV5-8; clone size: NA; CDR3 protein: CASSLRGAGTEAFF; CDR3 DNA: TGTGCCAGCAGCTTGAGGGGGGCTGGGACTGAAGCTTTCTTT
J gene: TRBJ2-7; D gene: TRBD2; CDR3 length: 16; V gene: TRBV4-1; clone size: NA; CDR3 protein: CASSHPGLAGGYEQYF; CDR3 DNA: TGCGCCAGCAGCCACCCGGGACTAGCGGGGGGATATGAGCAGTACTTC
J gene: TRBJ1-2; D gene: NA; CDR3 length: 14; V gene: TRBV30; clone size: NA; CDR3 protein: CALSGTGRYYGYTF; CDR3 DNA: TGTGCCCTGTCGGGGACGGGGCGTTACTATGGCTACACCTTC